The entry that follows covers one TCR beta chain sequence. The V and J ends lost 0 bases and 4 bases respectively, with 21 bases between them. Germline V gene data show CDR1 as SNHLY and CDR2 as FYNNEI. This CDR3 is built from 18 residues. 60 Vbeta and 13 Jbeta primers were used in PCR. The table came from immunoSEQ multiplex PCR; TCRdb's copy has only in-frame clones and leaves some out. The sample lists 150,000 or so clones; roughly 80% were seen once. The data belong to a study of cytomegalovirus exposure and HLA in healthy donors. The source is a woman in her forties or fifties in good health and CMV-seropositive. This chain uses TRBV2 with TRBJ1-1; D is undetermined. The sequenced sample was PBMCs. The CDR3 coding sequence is TGTGCCAGCAGTGAAGCCCCCCTTGACACCTCCCGCGCCACTGAAGCTTTCTTT. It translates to CASSEAPLDTSRATEAFF. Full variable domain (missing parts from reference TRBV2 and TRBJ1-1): EPEVTQTPSHQVTQMGQEVILRCVPISNHLYFYWYRQILGQKVEFLVSFYNNEISEKSEIFDDQFSVERPDGSNFTLKIRSTKLEDSAMYFCASSEAPLDTSRATEAFFGQGTRLTVV.